The 15 T cell receptor beta chains in this list originate from one sample, sequenced in a study of blood T cell repertoires in COVID-19 (TCRdb year 2020). Receptors were amplified or captured by the immunoSEQ multiplex PCR assay. Not all clones reach the TCRdb copy of this immuneACCESS table, which keeps in-frame sequences only. Checked studies attribute under half of the gap to unresolved V genes and leave the rest unexplained. In all, the sample holds under 250,000 clones, and approximately 88% of those were seen once. The top ten clonotypes cover 3.7% of the sample. The source material was PBMCs or T cells enriched from blood (not recorded which). The receptor set was obtained from a young woman who had been exposed to COVID-19.

The gene calls are TRBV7-9 and TRBJ1-6, with D hard to call. Trimming pared 3 bases from V and 6 bases from J, leaving 6 bases between. Germline CDR1 reads SEHNR; CDR2 reads FQNEAQ (reference sequence). CDR3 size: 13 residues. The CDR3 DNA sequence: TGTGCCAGCAGCTTCCCTTCTAATTCACCCCTCCACTTT. This sequence encodes CASSFPSNSPLHF.

In this sample, this clone turned up a few times. CDR3 in amino acids: CASSLAGRVAEAFF. DNA of the CDR3: TGTGCCAGCAGCTTGGCAGGGAGGGTTGCTGAAGCTTTCTTT. V usage is TRBV5-6 and J usage is TRBJ1-1, with D perhaps matching TRBD1 (5 bases). Germline CDR1 and CDR2: SGHDT and YYEEEE. V dropped 0 bases and J dropped 6 bases, with 12 bases sitting between them. The CDR3 is made up of 14 amino acids.

The chain carries TRBV5-1 and TRBJ2-2; 9 bases match TRBD1. The junction had 25 bases not matched to a gene; V was cut back by 6 bases and J by 10 bases. Germline V lookup: CDR1 SGHRS, CDR2 YFSETQ. CDR3 length equals 19 residues. The CDR3 nucleotides read TGCGCCAGCACCTTAAAGCAGCCGGGACAGGGACGAATATCCGAGGAGCTGTTTTTT. Amino acid sequence: CASTLKQPGQGRISEELFF.

The J gene is TRBJ1-5, the V gene TRBV7-2; no firm D call. Per the germline V gene, CDR1 is SGHTA and CDR2 is FQGNSA. V was shortened by 2 bases and J by 6 bases, with 8 bases between the two germline ends. This CDR3 is built from 13 residues. Written as DNA, the CDR3 is TGTGCCAGCAGCTTAAAGAGAGGTCAGCCCCAGCATTTT. It codes for CASSLKRGQPQHF.

The chain couples TRBV24-1 to TRBJ2-3; 11 bases map to TRBD2. Trimming cost V 8 bases and J 1 base; bases outside gene matches: 4. The V gene's germline CDR1 is KGHDR and CDR2 SFDVKD. This CDR3 region has 15 residues. CDR3 in DNA: TGTGCCACCAAGGGACTAGCGGAGGGCACAGATACGCAGTATTTT. This encodes CATKGLAEGTDTQYF.

The rearrangement links TRBV19 to TRBJ1-2; D gene ambiguous. CDR1 LNHDA and CDR2 SQIVND come from the germline V gene (reference sequence). The CDR3 loop spans 14 amino acids. Trimming took 5 bases from V and 5 from J, leaving 15 bases between them. CDR3 DNA sequence: TGTGCCAGTAGTTCTCAGCCCCGGGGTTATGGCTACACCTTC. Its translation is CASSSQPRGYGYTF.

The chain couples TRBV29-1 to TRBJ1-2, with 12 bases fitting TRBD1. CDR1 SQVTM and CDR2 ANQGSEA come from the germline V gene. V lost 4 bases and J lost 8; bases outside the gene matches: 8. The CDR3 has 14 residues. The CDR3 spells CSVAGDRGQHGYTF. The CDR3 DNA reads as TGCAGCGTTGCCGGGGACAGGGGGCAACACGGCTACACCTTC.

This sequence joins TRBV7-2 and TRBJ2-7; tentatively, D is TRBD2 (5 bases). CDR1 is SGHTA, CDR2 FQGNSA, per germline. The V end lost 1 base, the J end lost 2 bases, and 9 bases lay between the germline ends. The CDR3 is 14 residues long. CDR3 protein: CASSLGTAPYEQYF. As DNA, the CDR3 is TGTGCCAGCAGCTTAGGGACTGCCCCCTACGAGCAGTACTTC.

The rearrangement uses TRBV11-2 and TRBJ2-5; D is unresolved. CDR1 and CDR2 from the germline V gene are SGHAT and FQNNGV. The CDR3 contains 13 residues. V lost 7 bases to trimming and J lost 5 bases, with 14 bases between them. CDR3 sequence: CASTPQLGETQYF. The CDR3 nucleotides read TGTGCCAGCACCCCCCAGTTGGGCGAGACCCAGTACTTC.

The chain combines TRBV30 with TRBJ1-1; TRBD1 matches at 7 bases. With V trimmed by 0 bases and J by 1 base, 8 bases remained unmatched. The germline gives CDR1 GTSNPN, CDR2 SVGIG (reference sequence). The CDR3 has 16 amino acids. The CDR3: CAWSVRWTGSNTEAFF. CDR3 coding DNA: TGTGCCTGGAGTGTAAGATGGACAGGATCGAACACTGAAGCTTTCTTT. Full variable domain (rest looked up from reference TRBV30 and TRBJ1-1): SQTIHQWPATLVQPVGSPLSLECTVEGTSNPNLYWYRQAAGRGLQLLFYSVGIGQISSEVPQNLSASRPQDRQFILSSKKLLLSDSGFYLCAWSVRWTGSNTEAFFGQGTRLTVV.

V usage is TRBV28 and J usage is TRBJ2-1, with 7 bases identical to TRBD1. The CDR3 spans 16 residues. From germline, CDR1 is MDHEN and CDR2 SYDVKM. V shed 5 bases and J 7 bases; nucleotides not matched to a gene: 14. The CDR3 sequence: CASSPRQGLGSNEQFF. CDR3 DNA sequence: TGTGCCAGCAGTCCCCGACAGGGTCTGGGGTCTAATGAGCAGTTCTTC.

This chain links TRBV4-1 with TRBJ2-1; weak D call: TRBD2 (6 bases). Germline V lookup: CDR1 MGHRA, CDR2 YSYEKL. V was clipped by 1 base and J by 7 bases, with 17 bases between them. The CDR3 length is 16 residues. Here the CDR3 reads CASSQGRARRRNEQFF. As DNA, the CDR3 is TGCGCCAGCAGCCAAGGGAGGGCTAGACGGAGAAATGAGCAGTTCTTC.

V and J are TRBV28 and TRBJ1-1; D is possibly TRBD1 (5 bases). V lost 3 bases, J lost 1 base, and 18 bases lay in between. This CDR3 has 17 residues. Per germline, CDR1 MDHEN and CDR2 SYDVKM. This chain's CDR3 is CASSFSGGRSRNTEAFF. The CDR3 coding sequence is TGTGCCAGCAGTTTTTCGGGGGGACGGAGCAGGAACACTGAAGCTTTCTTT.

This chain connects TRBV30 to TRBJ1-3; D is unresolved. The germline V gene encodes CDR1 GTSNPN and CDR2 SVGIG (reference sequence). The V end was cut by 2 bases, the J end by 0 bases, with 14 bases between. This CDR3 has 16 residues. CDR3 protein: CAWSPPVGRSGNTIYF. CDR3 sequence (DNA): TGTGCCTGGAGTCCCCCGGTTGGGCGCTCTGGAAACACCATATATTTT.

The CDR3 is CSVERRGGDGTGELFF. As DNA, the CDR3 is TGCAGCGTTGAGAGGAGGGGGGGCGATGGCACCGGGGAGCTGTTTTTT. The chain combines TRBV29-1 with TRBJ2-2, with D maybe TRBD2 (7 bases). V shed 3 bases and J shed 4 bases, with 18 bases lying between them. The germline gives CDR1 SQVTM, CDR2 ANQGSEA. The CDR3 totals 16 residues.